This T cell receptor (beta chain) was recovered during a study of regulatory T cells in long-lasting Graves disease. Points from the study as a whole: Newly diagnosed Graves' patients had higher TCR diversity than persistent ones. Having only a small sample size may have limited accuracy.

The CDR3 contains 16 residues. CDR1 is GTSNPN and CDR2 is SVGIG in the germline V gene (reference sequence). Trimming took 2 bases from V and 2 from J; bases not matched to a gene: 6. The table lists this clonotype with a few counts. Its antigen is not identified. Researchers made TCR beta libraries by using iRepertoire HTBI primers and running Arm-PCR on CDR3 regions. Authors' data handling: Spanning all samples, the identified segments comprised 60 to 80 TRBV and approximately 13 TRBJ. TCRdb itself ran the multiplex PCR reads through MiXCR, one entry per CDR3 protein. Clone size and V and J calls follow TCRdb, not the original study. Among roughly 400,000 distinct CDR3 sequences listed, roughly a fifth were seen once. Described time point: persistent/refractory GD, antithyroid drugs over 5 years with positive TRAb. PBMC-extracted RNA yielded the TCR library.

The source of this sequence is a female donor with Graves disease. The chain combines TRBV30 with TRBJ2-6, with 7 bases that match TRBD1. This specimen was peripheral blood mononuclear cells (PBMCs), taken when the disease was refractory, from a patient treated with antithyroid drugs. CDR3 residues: CAWSRPGGTGANVLTF. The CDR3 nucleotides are TGTGCCTGGAGTAGGCCAGGGGGTACTGGGGCCAACGTCCTGACTTTC.